This T cell receptor (beta chain) is drawn from a study of T cells in Graves' hyperthyroidism and ophthalmopathy. There are a few counts of this clonotype. Trimming shortened V by 5 bases and J by 0 bases, and 8 bases separated the two germline ends. CDR1 KGHSY and CDR2 FQNENV come from the germline V gene. This CDR3 has 14 residues. RNA transcripts were the template for amplifying TCR beta CDR3 regions. First-round RT-PCR with HTBI primers amplified the TCR CDR3 region. TCRdb reprocessed the multiplex PCR reads with MiXCR, giving one entry per CDR3 protein. Of some 650,000 distinct CDR3 sequences listed, more than 15% were seen once; the top ten hold 2.5% to 4%.

The sample consisted of blood. V gene TRBV16 combines with J gene TRBJ1-3; D is uncertain. The TCR comes from a woman aged 40 to 50 with Graves' ophthalmopathy. The CDR3 DNA reads as TGTGCCAGCAGCTGGACGGTCTCTGGAAACACCATATATTTT. This codes for CASSWTVSGNTIYF.